The 3 T cell receptor beta chains reported below all come from one sample, sequenced in a study of shared clonotypes between healthy human individuals. Naive CD8 cells, CD45RO-negative and positively selected for CCR7, excluded terminally differentiated effector memory CD45RA+ cells. Measured with immunoSEQ multiplex PCR; TCRdb has only the in-frame clones, and not every one. The sample includes around 600,000 clones, roughly 96% of them seen just once. The source material was naive CD8+ T cells sorted from blood. These receptors were obtained from a woman between 25 and 40 years old in good health.

This clone was observed a few times. Here the CDR3 omits its conserved ending phenylalanine or tryptophan, so a read error is the likely source. The limits of the CDR3 on the DNA are not certain, so only TCRdb's listed CDR3 is given. J is TRBJ2-7 and V is TRBV2; TRBD2, the D gene given by the table, was not confirmed from the DNA. Germline V CDR1 and CDR2: SNHLY, FYNNEI. The CDR3 contains 11 residues when both ends are counted. This CDR3 is CASSEGWLAVS.

Regarding this clone: The same CDR3 is also encoded by other DNA sequences in this sample. This chain links TRBV27 with TRBJ2-7; D may be TRBD1 or TRBD2 (5 bases each). Germline assignment: CDR1 MNHEY and CDR2 SMNVEV (reference sequence). The length of the CDR3 is 13 residues. V lost 9 bases, J lost 3 bases, and 15 bases lay in between. CDR3 sequence (DNA): TGTGCCAGTAAACCCGGGACGGGCTACGAGCAGTACTTC. As protein: CASKPGTGYEQYF.

The V call is TRBV2, the J call TRBJ1-5, with 12 bases matching TRBD1. The ends lost 3 bases at V and 6 bases at J; junction bases unmatched: 3. The CDR3 is made up of 15 amino acids. CDR1 and CDR2 from the germline V gene are SNHLY and FYNNEI. CDR3 sequence (DNA): TGTGCCAGCAGTGAGGGACAGGGGGCGAGTCAGCCCCAGCATTTT. Translation: CASSEGQGASQPQHF.